The 6 T cell receptor beta chains reported below all come from one sample, sequenced in a study of response to subunit inactivated influenza vaccine. Using its own MiXCR run on the RT-PCR reads, TCRdb lists one record per CDR3 protein. Here the sample spans roughly 700,000 distinct CDR3 sequences, around 14% being singletons. The source was PBMCs from blood, collected about 14 days before vaccination. These receptors were obtained from a man in his fifties who received an inactivated influenza vaccine.

The gene calls are TRBV18 and TRBJ2-1; 9 bases are a match to TRBD1. The CDR3 runs 17 residues. V dropped 3 bases and J dropped 8; count of bases not matched to a gene: 14. CDR1 and CDR2 (germline): KGHSH, LQKENI. The CDR3 bases are TGTGCCAGCTCACCCCTTATCCCGGGACAGGGTAGTGATGAGCAGTTCTTC. This encodes CASSPLIPGQGSDEQFF.

This clonotype appeared a few times. The rearrangement joins TRBV4-3 to TRBJ2-2; D gene unclear. V lost 0 bases and J lost 5, with 7 bases in between. Per the germline V gene, CDR1 is LGHNA and CDR2 is YSLEER. This CDR3 has 14 amino acids. This CDR3 is CASSQEVRTGELFF. As DNA, the CDR3 is TGCGCCAGCAGCCAAGAAGTAAGGACCGGGGAGCTGTTTTTT.

This clonotype has a handful of counts. The chain is built from TRBV6-4 and TRBJ2-3; 7 nucleotides line up with TRBD2. Germline assignment: CDR1 MRHNA and CDR2 SNTAGT. The CDR3 runs to 16 residues. V shed 3 bases, J shed 12 bases, and the junction held 18 bases outside the gene matches. The DNA for the CDR3 is TGTGCCAGCAGTGAATCCCCCGGGGGGACCGCAAGTCGTCAGTATTTT. This gives the protein CASSESPGGTASRQYF.

V gene TRBV11-1 combines with J gene TRBJ2-1, with D maybe TRBD2 (5 bases). This CDR3 spans 14 amino acids. CDR1 is SGHAT, CDR2 FQDESV, per germline (reference sequence). The V end lost 5 bases, the J end lost 0 bases, and 8 bases lay between the germline ends. CDR3 region: CASSPTSSYNEQFF. CDR3 bases: TGTGCCAGCAGCCCCACTAGCTCCTACAATGAGCAGTTCTTC.

A few counts support this clonotype. V usage is TRBV6-2 or TRBV6-3 and J usage is TRBJ2-1, with TRBD2 identical over 7 bases. CDR1 is MNHEY, CDR2 SVGEGT, per germline. J gave up 4 bases and V 5 bases, and 11 bases lay outside the gene matches. This CDR3 is built from 16 residues. CDR3 in amino acids: CASSIRGGSSYNEQFF. In DNA, the CDR3 is TGTGCCAGCAGTATAAGGGGCGGGAGCTCTTACAATGAGCAGTTCTTC.

The chain links TRBV29-1 to TRBJ1-2; unclear D gene. V dropped 7 bases and J dropped 4 bases, with 22 bases sitting between them. CDR1 and CDR2 (germline): SQVTM, ANQGSEA. This CDR3 comprises 15 residues. CDR3 sequence reads: CSAKPIYPGSYGYTF. In nucleotides, the CDR3 is TGCAGCGCTAAACCAATCTATCCGGGGAGCTATGGCTACACCTTC.